This T cell receptor beta chain comes out of a study of T cells in Graves' hyperthyroidism and ophthalmopathy. Researchers took RNA transcripts and amplified the TCR beta CDR3 regions from them. HTBI primers were the set used in a first-round RT-PCR of the TCR CDR3. TCRdb fed the multiplex PCR reads into MiXCR, producing one record per CDR3 protein. In the table there are around 400,000 distinct CDR3 sequences, around 25% of which are singletons. A patient was excluded if there was uncontrolled infection, other autoimmune disease, pregnancy or lactation. The receptor comes from a man in his fifties or sixties with Graves' hyperthyroidism. The sample consisted of blood.

CDR3 in DNA: TGCAGTGCTAGACAAAGAGGGGGGAGGACTGGTGGCTACACCTTC. Protein product: CSARQRGGRTGGYTF. The chain couples TRBV20-1 to TRBJ1-2; a possible D gene is TRBD1 (6 bases). V lost 2 bases to trimming and J lost 7 bases, with 20 bases between them. The CDR3 sequence is 15 residues long. CDR1 is DFQATT, CDR2 SNEGSKA, per germline (reference sequence).